Listed here is a single T cell receptor beta chain. No antigen is known for it. Base quality data are lacking; no much larger clone is found one base away. In total, approximately 700 healthy bone marrow donors made up the cohort. At the time of sampling, all cohort members were nominally healthy, though unrecorded immune exposures were likely present. The donor was CMV seronegative and belonged to the group of more than 300 seronegative cohort members. Each donor provided a peripheral blood sample, and peripheral blood mononuclear cells were used for TCR beta sequencing. The Qiagen DNeasy Blood Extraction Kit was used to extract genomic DNA from the blood cell samples. This entry is derived from a study of cytomegalovirus exposure and HLA in healthy donors (dated by TCRdb to about 2017). Broadly, across the study: According to an earlier analysis of 550 to 700 of the donors, 150 million to 200 million T cells yielded over 90 million unique TCR beta sequences and about 280 Gb of sequence data. An early release covering more than 500 HLA-typed donors comprised approximately 300 gigabases of sequencing data and about 90 million unique TCR sequences. Among the roughly 380 genotyped donors, around 81% belonged to the genetic ancestry cluster associated with self-reported Caucasian donors. A later analysis re-analyzed previously published TCR beta repertoires from 500 to 700 donors and added high-resolution HLA genotyping to study TCR occurrence patterns. To predict cytomegalovirus infection status, the study combined high-throughput TCR immunosequencing, statistical association of individual TCRs with disease status, and machine learning. Every repertoire in the discovery cohort had been generated on one and the same sequencing platform. A later genetic analysis took genome-wide SNP genotypes for 398 of the 666 donors and used that subset as a discovery cohort. Besides the first cohort of 500 to 700 subjects, a separate validation cohort made up of over 95 different subjects was used. Across 300 to 500 genotyped donors of the cohort, an average of about 250,000 unique TCR beta nucleotide sequences per donor were sequenced, and roughly 17% of those sequences were non-productive. In the later analysis, no new phenotypic data were used to find candidate immune exposures; instead, reliance was placed on TCR beta sequences and their occurrence across donors. Class I and class II HLA loci were covered by the typing at four-digit resolution. Donor age, sex, ethnicity and CMV serostatus were compiled together with the repertoire data. The number of donors typed differed by locus, with roughly 620-640 for A, B, C, DRB1 and DQB1, around 560 for DQA1, about 610 for DPA1, and some 440 for DPB1. An earlier analysis of approximately 630 of the donors applied high-throughput TCR beta sequencing to assess whether each TCR beta V gene segment acted as functional or pseudogenic. The study used immunosequencing to profile the T cell repertoires of several hundred subjects and linked those repertoires to cytomegalovirus serostatus. The study was designed to test whether signatures of past pathogen exposure could be identified by cataloging public T cell receptors. Because of strong linkage in the cohort, four or five DR-DQ haplotypes were treated as single units for association and clustering. Study-level results and caveats: Specific HLA alleles were associated with 15,000 to 20,000 TCR beta sequences at a false discovery rate of 0.05 in a later analysis. Linkage disequilibrium might explain the correlated functional status among segregating V segments, but an unknown experimental factor could not be excluded. Some IMGT-functional V segments, including TRBV6-2 and TRBV6-3, could not be distinguished by the 87-base-pair reads and were therefore excluded. V-gene and J-gene trimming of TCR beta chains was associated with a missense DCLRE1C variant in a later genetic analysis, and the association was replicated in an independent cohort. Several of the top co-occurrence clusters appeared to be linked to parvovirus B19, influenza, CMV and Epstein-Barr virus, according to a later analysis. In this cohort, only TCR beta chains were sequenced, and detectable features were limited by the absence of alpha or paired-chain data. In an earlier analysis of several hundred of the donors, most TCR beta V segments were observed in productive rearrangements about 90% or about 30% of the time, broadly matching IMGT annotations. While some public TCRs were present in many individuals, most TCR sequences turned up only very rarely across donors. A further reported finding was that TCR beta sequences accurately predicted the HLA-A and HLA-B alleles for most subjects in the first cohort. In vitro tests confirmed that three of the cytomegalovirus-associated TCR beta chains recognize cytomegalovirus antigens. A later analysis found that HLA-associated TCR beta chains were more clonally expanded and had lower generation probabilities than equally common non-associated chains. Immune exposure information for the cohort was limited to CMV serostatus. Because HLA typing was unavailable for some donors at each locus, only the typed subset was used in association tests. The classifier was reported to diagnose cytomegalovirus status with high specificity and sensitivity in both the original cohort and the validation cohort. In a later genetic analysis, fewer N-insertions in productive TCRs were reported among donors in an Asian-associated ancestry cluster than the approximately 670-donor mean. According to the authors, the approach could potentially be generalized to other disease states and immunological phenotypes. Strong co-occurrence of HLA alleles, especially DR and DQ, made assigning TCR associations to individual alleles difficult. A cluster of highly shared sequence variants was judged likely to represent a technical artifact of the sequencing pipeline. A later analysis found that most CMV-associated TCR beta chains appeared HLA-restricted, with HLA associations seemingly driven largely by CMV exposure. A total of about 180 TCR beta chains were listed by the study as associated with cytomegalovirus. Sequencing depth was assumed to be roughly uniform across donors in the presence/absence analyses, though that assumption may not hold. Because counts were too low, about 17 rarely observed V segments, including chromosome 9 orphons, were excluded from the earlier analysis of about 500 of the donors. A later analysis found that TCR association rates varied across HLA loci, with DRB1 alleles showing the most associated TCRs and HLA-C alleles the fewest.

There are 15 amino acids in the CDR3, from cysteine to phenylalanine inclusive. The DNA shown is the 45-base CDR3, in frame from base 1. V loses 3 bases at its end and J loses 8 bases; junction bases beyond the gene matches: 11. CDR1 SEHNR and CDR2 FQNEAQ are derived from the germline V gene (reference sequence). The library came from the immunoSEQ multiplex PCR assay. For the multiplex PCR, a mixture combining 60 forward primers for TCR Vbeta segments and 13 reverse primers for TCR Jbeta segments was used. A multiplex PCR assay on genomic DNA amplified the CDR3 region of rearranged TCR beta genes. The amplified TCR beta libraries were sequenced on the Illumina HiSeq System as 87-base-pair reads. Turning to the authors' computational methods: In a later analysis, some 80 million unique TCR beta chains were counted across the approximately 640 repertoires, and roughly 11 million of these chains were shared by at least two donors. Raw reads were error-corrected and collapsed into unique sequences with a nearest-neighbor algorithm that merged closely related sequences to remove PCR and sequencing errors. To assign V, D and J gene segments, CDR3 sequences were aligned to IMGT reference sequences. For a sequence to be retained, at least a six-nucleotide match to both a V gene segment and a J gene segment was required. A rearrangement was called productive if the CDR3 had no stop codons and remained in frame with V and J, and every other rearrangement was called non-productive. CDR3 was defined by IMGT convention, running from the second conserved V-encoded cysteine to the conserved J-encoded phenylalanine. The earlier analysis of some 600 of the donors excluded sequences that lacked an unambiguous match to a single V gene segment. In an earlier analysis of some 590 of the donors, a V segment was called functional when productive rearrangements were above 56.7%, and segregating when the standard deviation between donors exceeded 5%. A statistical classification framework was developed to diagnose cytomegalovirus status using the catalog of TCR beta chain sequences. In a later analysis, V and J genes were assigned by comparing TCR nucleotide sequences against IMGT/GENE-DB human TR gene sequences. A later analysis assigned CDR3 sequences and most-parsimonious VDJ recombination scenarios with the TCRdist pipeline. A later analysis defined each TCR beta chain by its CDR3 amino acid sequence plus V-gene family, and excluded reads lacking a unique V-gene family. As a way to deal with suspected cross-contamination and a sequencing artifact, a later analysis dropped over 550 nucleotide sequences that were highly shared and had low generation probability. For each public chain, a later analysis derived a clonal expansion index from normalized ranks of inferred template counts within each repertoire. In a later analysis, generation probabilities were computed with a VDJ recombination model fitted to out-of-frame rearrangements, and the resulting probabilities were checked against IGoR. A later analysis scored TCR-TCR, TCR-HLA and TCR-CMV co-occurrence with hypergeometric tests, applying a repertoire-size bias correction to TCR pairs. In a later analysis, false discovery rates were estimated by permuting HLA or CMV assignments 20 times. In a later analysis, co-occurring TCRs were grouped using DBSCAN, and TCRdist sequence similarity was added for clustering within HLA-allele-positive subsets. Repertoires with fewer than 30,000 or more than 120,000 public chains, plus five repertoires with anomalous nucleotide sharing, were excluded from co-occurrence clustering. The table was pulled from immuneACCESS by TCRdb, which kept in-frame rearrangements only. Such tables lose some clones; where checked, under half of the loss comes from unresolved V genes, and the rest has no known cause. V and J calls and clone size come straight from that table; D and trimming were deduced from the DNA. The sample table records roughly 200,000 clones; around 80% of these occur just once. About 0.5% of the sample is in the top ten clones.

The TCR originated in a woman between 45 and 65 years old in good health and CMV-seronegative. The V and J genes are TRBV7-9 and TRBJ1-2; TRBD1 fits 8 bases in the junction. The sequenced sample consisted of PBMCs. DNA sequence: TGTGCCAGCAGCTTTTCGCAGGGGGCCTTTGGGGGCTACACCTTC. It encodes CASSFSQGAFGGYTF. The CDR3, completed at both ends by the reference TRBV7-9 and TRBJ1-2 genes, gives the full variable domain DTGVSQNPRHKITKRGQNVTFRCDPISEHNRLYWYRQTLGQGPEFLTYFQNEAQLEKSRLLSDRFSAERPKGSFSTLEIQRTEQGDSAMYLCASSFSQGAFGGYTFGSGTRLTVV.